One and the same sample provided the 11 T cell receptor beta chains below, sequenced in a study of CD8 T cells in ankylosing spondylitis. Via MiXCR, TCRdb re-called the 5' RACE reads, giving one row per CDR3 protein. The sample carries some 300,000 distinct CDR3 sequences, less than 25% recorded once. The sample taken for sequencing was blood, either unsorted or a sorted T cell fraction (not recorded which). These receptors were collected from a female donor with ankylosing spondylitis or in good health (not recorded which).

CDR3 sequence (DNA): TGTGCCAGCAGTTTTTCAGGGGCTGGGGCCAACGTCCTGACTTTC. This sequence encodes CASSFSGAGANVLTF. This chain connects TRBV28 to TRBJ2-6; D possibly corresponds to TRBD1 (6 bases). V lost 3 bases, J lost 2 bases, and 8 bases lay in between. Per the germline V gene, CDR1 is MDHEN and CDR2 is SYDVKM. This CDR3 spans 15 amino acids.

The genes are TRBV20-1 and TRBJ2-7, with 7 bases that match TRBD2. V shed 6 bases and J 0 bases; nucleotides not matched to a gene: 8. Germline V lookup: CDR1 DFQATT, CDR2 SNEGSKA (reference sequence). The CDR3 has 14 amino acids. DNA of the CDR3: TGCAGTGCAAAAACTAGCGTGTTCTCCTACGAGCAGTACTTC. Translation gives CSAKTSVFSYEQYF.

This clonotype was seen a few times. The chain combines TRBV4-3 with TRBJ2-1; TRBD2 matches at 13 bases. The CDR3 is 18 residues long. CDR1 and CDR2 (germline): LGHNA, YSLEER. The V gene end was trimmed by 0 bases and the J gene end by 6 bases; junction bases not matched to a gene: 8. The CDR3 loop is CASSQDLPTSGRANEQFF. CDR3 DNA sequence: TGCGCCAGCAGCCAAGATTTACCCACTAGCGGGAGGGCCAATGAGCAGTTCTTC.

Ten or more counts support this clonotype. The rearrangement links TRBV20-1 to TRBJ2-3, with D perhaps matching TRBD2 (5 bases). V was clipped by 3 bases and J by 4 bases, with 14 bases between them. This CDR3 is 14 amino acids long. Germline CDR1 DFQATT, CDR2 SNEGSKA (reference sequence). The CDR3 DNA reads TGCAGTGCTAGGATCAGCGCGGGTGCAGATACGCAGTATTTT. Translation gives CSARISAGADTQYF.

The J gene is TRBJ1-1, the V gene TRBV20-1, with D hard to call. The V end was cut by 0 bases, the J end by 5 bases, with 16 bases between. Germline V CDR1 and CDR2: DFQATT, SNEGSKA (reference sequence). This CDR3 region has 15 residues. The CDR3 loop is CSARETDRRWTEAFF. The CDR3 DNA sequence: TGCAGTGCTAGAGAGACCGACCGGAGGTGGACTGAAGCTTTCTTT.

The chain has TRBV29-1 and TRBJ2-2; D is perhaps TRBD1 (5 bases). The germline V and J ends were trimmed by 3 bases and 6 bases, with 14 bases remaining between them. The CDR3 sequence is 14 residues long. Germline CDR1 is SQVTM and CDR2 is ANQGSEA. The CDR3 region has the DNA TGCAGCGTTGATCCCCCCGGACAACCCGGGGAGCTGTTTTTT. The encoded protein is CSVDPPGQPGELFF.

This clonotype was counted a few times. The V and J genes are TRBV10-3 and TRBJ1-6, with TRBD1 identical over 10 bases. V shed 6 bases, J shed 7 bases, and the junction held 3 bases outside the gene matches. This CDR3 spans 14 amino acids. Germline CDR1 is ENHRY and CDR2 is SYGVKD. CDR3 region: CAIRDRGANSPLHF. The CDR3 DNA reads as TGTGCCATCAGGGACAGGGGGGCAAATTCACCCCTCCACTTT.

On this clonotype itself: A much larger clone sits a single nucleotide away, making a read error possible. This chain links TRBV5-1 with TRBJ2-1, with 8 bases fitting TRBD1. The CDR3 runs 16 residues. The germline CDR1 and CDR2 sequences are SGHRS and YFSETQ. CDR3 region: CASSDRDRPSYNERFF. Written as DNA, the CDR3 is TGCGCCAGCAGCGACAGGGACAGGCCTTCCTACAATGAGCGGTTCTTC.

A few counts support this clonotype. The rearrangement links TRBV20-1 to TRBJ2-5; D not certain. The CDR3 spans 14 residues. Germline V gene sequence: CDR1 DFQATT, CDR2 SNEGSKA (reference sequence). V lost 3 bases and J 0 bases, leaving 11 bases between the germline ends. The DNA of the CDR3 is TGCAGTGCTAGCCGTCTAGAGAACCAAGAGACCCAGTACTTC. This encodes CSASRLENQETQYF.

This clonotype has a count of ten or more. The chain recombines TRBV29-1 with TRBJ1-2; tentative D call: TRBD1 (5 bases). The germline V and J ends were trimmed by 8 bases and 8 bases, with 21 bases remaining between them. Per germline, CDR1 SQVTM and CDR2 ANQGSEA. The CDR3 length is 13 residues. The CDR3 region is CSFATQAGMGYTF. DNA of the CDR3: TGCAGCTTTGCGACACAGGCAGGGATGGGCTACACCTTC.

This clonotype was detected only once. V gene TRBV7-9 combines with J gene TRBJ2-7; 7 positions agree with TRBD2. This CDR3 has 13 amino acids. Germline CDR1 reads SEHNR; CDR2 reads FQNEAQ (reference sequence). The V segment lost 3 bases and the J segment 4 bases; nucleotides outside the gene matches: 3. CDR3 in amino acids: CASSFHGGYEQYF. CDR3 nucleotide sequence: TGTGCCAGCAGCTTTCACGGGGGGTACGAGCAGTACTTC.